The T cell receptor (beta chain) described here comes from a study of T cell repertoires in cytomegalovirus infection. MiXCR, run by TCRdb on the reads, gives a single entry per CDR3 protein. Here the sample spans 130,000 or so distinct CDR3 sequences, roughly 6% being singletons. V gave up 4 bases and J gave up 4 bases, with 13 bases separating them. The CDR3 covers 14 residues. CDR1 is DFQATT, CDR2 SNEGSKA, per germline (reference sequence). V and J are TRBV20-1 and TRBJ2-2; maybe TRBD1 (6 bases). The sequenced sample was PBMCs. This sequence originates from a human donor in good health (CMV status not recorded). Some clones in this sample may be carry-over from other donors' samples. Written as DNA, the CDR3 is TGCAGTGCTACCCCAGGGGCATTCACCGGGGAGCTGTTTTTT. This encodes CSATPGAFTGELFF.